A selection of T cell receptor beta chains follows, all from one sample in a study of identical twins. TCRdb passed the 5' RACE reads through MiXCR, listing each CDR3 protein once. The sample has approximately 550,000 distinct CDR3 sequences, approximately 20% seen once; the top ten hold approximately 0.52%. These sequences were also reported in another study, on yellow fever vaccine responses in identical twins.

Material for sequencing was CD4+ T cells sorted from blood. These receptors were obtained from a woman aged 18 to 35 in good health. Both conserved end residues are part of each CDR3. A D gene is named only where the DNA matches it firmly. Clone size is not always given. Where it is, it says once, few, many or a class for expanded clones.

V gene	J gene	clone size	D gene	CDR3 DNA	CDR3 protein
TRBV7-3	TRBJ2-3	-	-	TGTGCCAGCAGCTCCAGTGGGATAAACACAGATACGCAGTATTTT	CASSSSGINTDTQYF
TRBV20-1	TRBJ2-3	-	-	TGCAGTGCTAGAGGAGTTGGAACTACGCCTACGGATACGCAGTATTTT	CSARGVGTTPTDTQYF
TRBV12-3/TRBV12-4	TRBJ2-1	-	TRBD2	TGTGCCAGCAGCTCAGCCGCCGGGACTAGCGGGAGGGCCTCCTACAATGAGCAGTTCTTC	CASSSAAGTSGRASYNEQFF
TRBV28	TRBJ2-3	-	-	TGTGCCAGCAGCCCTGGCCGATTCACAGATACGCAGTATTTT	CASSPGRFTDTQYF
TRBV15	TRBJ2-2	-	TRBD1	TGTGCCACCAGCAGTCCCCGGGACAGTAAAACCGGGGAGCTGTTTTTT	CATSSPRDSKTGELFF
TRBV20-1	TRBJ2-1	-	-	TGCAGTGCTAGAGAGGGGGGAATCTCCTACAATGAGCAGTTCTTC	CSAREGGISYNEQFF
TRBV19	TRBJ2-3	once	-	TGTGCCAGTAGTATATCGGCGTCCGCAGATACGCAGTATTTT	CASSISASADTQYF
TRBV28	TRBJ2-6	-	TRBD1	TGTGCCAGCACCGCGAGGGACAGGGCCGGGGCCAACGTCCTGACTTTC	CASTARDRAGANVLTF
TRBV3-1	TRBJ2-1	-	TRBD1	TGTGCCAGCAGCTACGGATGGACAGGGGTTGGAAACAATGAGCAGTTCTTC	CASSYGWTGVGNNEQFF
TRBV6-1	TRBJ2-1	few	TRBD2	TGTGCCAGTAGACTAGCGGCATACAATGAGCAGTTCTTC	CASRLAAYNEQFF
TRBV4-1	TRBJ2-2	few	TRBD2	TGCGCCAGCAGCTTCCTCGGGCTAGCGGGAAACACCGGGGAGCTGTTTTTT	CASSFLGLAGNTGELFF
TRBV9	TRBJ2-1	few	TRBD1	TGTGCCAGCAGCGTAGGTAGGGACAGGGGACACAATGAGCAGTTCTTC	CASSVGRDRGHNEQFF
TRBV18	TRBJ1-5	-	-	TGTGCCAGCTCACGAAACGACGGGAATCAGCCCCAGCATTTT	CASSRNDGNQPQHF
TRBV15	TRBJ2-3	few	-	TGTGCCACCAGCAGAGGGGGGGCGTTGACAGATACGCAGTATTTT	CATSRGGALTDTQYF
TRBV29-1	TRBJ2-3	-	-	TGCAGCGCTTCGACAGTTTCTAGCACAGATACGCAGTATTTT	CSASTVSSTDTQYF
TRBV7-9	TRBJ2-3	-	TRBD2	TGTGCCAGCAGCTTAGGACTAGCCGCAGATACGCAGTATTTT	CASSLGLAADTQYF
TRBV2	TRBJ2-4	few	-	TGTGCCAGCAGGGCCGATGTGGTCAAAAACATTCAGTACTTC	CASRADVVKNIQYF
TRBV18	TRBJ2-1	-	-	TGTGCCAGCTCACCGATGACAGATTCTAACAATGAGCAGTTCTTC	CASSPMTDSNNEQFF
TRBV5-5	TRBJ2-2	-	TRBD1	TGTGCCAGCAGCAGCAGGGACAGCAACACCGGGGAGCTGTTTTTT	CASSSRDSNTGELFF
TRBV12-3/TRBV12-4	TRBJ2-3	few	-	TGTGCCAGCAGTGCGGCGGGACAGTTCACAGATACGCAGTATTTT	CASSAAGQFTDTQYF
TRBV5-1	TRBJ2-5	few	TRBD1	TGCGCCAGCAGCGCAACGACAGGGTTCGGAGAGACCCAGTACTTC	CASSATTGFGETQYF
TRBV20-1	TRBJ2-1	-	-	TGCAGTGCTCGTCTTCGGTATGAGCAGTTCTTC	CSARLRYEQFF
TRBV25-1	TRBJ2-3	few	-	TGTGCCAGCAGTGAAGGGAGACAAAGCACAGATACGCAGTATTTT	CASSEGRQSTDTQYF
TRBV29-1	TRBJ2-3	-	-	TGCAGCGTACAGGGTCCAGATACGCAGTATTTT	CSVQGPDTQYF
TRBV4-1	TRBJ2-2	-	-	TGCGCCAGCAGCCAAGTATCACTAGGGGCCGGGGAGCTGTTTTTT	CASSQVSLGAGELFF
TRBV7-9	TRBJ2-4	-	TRBD2	TGTGCCAGCAGCCCAGCGGGGGGGATCAAGAACATTCAGTACTTC	CASSPAGGIKNIQYF
TRBV7-8	TRBJ2-7	-	-	TGTGCCAGCAGCCGGACAACCGCCCTAGGCGACATAAGCTCCTACGAGCAGTACTTC	CASSRTTALGDISSYEQYF
TRBV29-1	TRBJ2-3	-	TRBD2	TGCAGCGTTGGGACTAGCCTAGGCACAGATACGCAGTATTTT	CSVGTSLGTDTQYF
TRBV7-2	TRBJ2-2	-	-	TGTGCCAGCAGCCCCCCGGGACTCCCGATCGGGGAGCTGTTTTTT	CASSPPGLPIGELFF
TRBV6-5	TRBJ1-6	-	TRBD1	TGTGCCAGCAGTTACTCGACAGGGAGAAATTCACCCCTCCACTTT	CASSYSTGRNSPLHF
TRBV11-3	TRBJ2-1	few	TRBD2	TGTGCCAGCAGCTTTATCTCTAGCGGTAACAATGAGCAGTTCTTC	CASSFISSGNNEQFF
TRBV12-3/TRBV12-4	TRBJ2-5	few	-	TGTGCCAGCAGCTTAGCTGGATGGGGTCGCATCGGGGAGACCCAGTACTTC	CASSLAGWGRIGETQYF
TRBV29-1	TRBJ2-3	-	TRBD2	TGCAGCGCCCCCCGGGGAGGGCCGGCAGATACGCAGTATTTT	CSAPRGGPADTQYF
TRBV4-1	TRBJ2-1	-	TRBD2	TGCGCCAGCAGCCAGGGTCCCGGGACTAGCGCTCCCTTCGAGCAGTTCTTC	CASSQGPGTSAPFEQFF
TRBV5-5	TRBJ2-2	-	TRBD2	TGTGCCAGCAGCTGGGGACTAACGAACACCGGGGAGCTGTTTTTT	CASSWGLTNTGELFF
TRBV5-1	TRBJ2-1	few	TRBD2	TGCGCCAGCAGCCCAGACATAGCGGGCCGTAACAATGAGCAGTTCTTC	CASSPDIAGRNNEQFF
TRBV5-1	TRBJ2-7	few	-	TGCGCCAGCAGCTTGGCCAGCGAGCAGTACTTC	CASSLASEQYF
TRBV4-1	TRBJ2-1	-	-	TGCGCCAGCAGCCAATTAAGTCGAGGGACACTCGAGTTCTTC	CASSQLSRGTLEFF
TRBV27	TRBJ2-5	few	-	TGTGCCAGCAGTTTATTGGGGCCCCTCCAAGAGACCCAGTACTTC	CASSLLGPLQETQYF
TRBV20-1	TRBJ2-3	-	-	TGCAGTGCGGACAAGGCCGTGAGGTTCGAAGATACGCAGTATTTT	CSADKAVRFEDTQYF
TRBV24-1	TRBJ2-1	-	TRBD2	TGTGCCACCAGTGATTACGGGTCGGGAGGACTCAATGAGCAGTTCTTC	CATSDYGSGGLNEQFF
TRBV10-3	TRBJ2-3	-	TRBD2	TGTGCCATCAGTGATGCGGGAGGCGCGGCAGATACGCAGTATTTT	CAISDAGGAADTQYF